This T cell receptor beta chain was retrieved from a study of OX40 agonist ivuxolimab in advanced cancers. The CDR3 sequence is 14 residues long. The ends were cut back, 4 bases at V and 3 bases at J, with 12 bases in the middle. The V gene's germline CDR1 is SGHVS and CDR2 FNYEAQ. The data were produced by immunoSEQ multiplex PCR, yet TCRdb's version contains in-frame clones alone and is incomplete. The table lists 50,000 to 80,000 clones, 80% to 90% of them singletons. This sequence originates from an adult with an advanced solid tumor such as melanoma, head and neck, liver or kidney cancer. This chain uses TRBV7-6 with TRBJ1-1, with D possibly matching TRBD1 (5 bases). The sample in question was CD4+ or CD8+ T cells sorted from blood, obtained in a trial of the OX40 agonist ivuxolimab. The CDR3 nucleotides are TGTGCCAGCAGCTATTCGTTGGGGGACACTGAAGCTTTCTTT. Its protein is CASSYSLGDTEAFF.